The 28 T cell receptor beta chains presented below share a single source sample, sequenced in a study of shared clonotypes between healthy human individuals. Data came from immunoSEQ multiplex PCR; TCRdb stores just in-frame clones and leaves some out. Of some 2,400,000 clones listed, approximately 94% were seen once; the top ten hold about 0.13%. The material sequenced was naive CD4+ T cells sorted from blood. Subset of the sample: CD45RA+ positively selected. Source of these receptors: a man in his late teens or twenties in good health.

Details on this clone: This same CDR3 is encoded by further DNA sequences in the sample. The CDR3 DNA sequence: TGTGCCAGCTCACCGAAGGGGAACACTGAAGCTTTCTTT. Translating gives CASSPKGNTEAFF. V gene TRBV18 combines with J gene TRBJ1-1; D remains unclear. The CDR3 consists of 13 residues. The V end was cut by 3 bases, the J end by 1 base, with 6 bases between. CDR1 is KGHSH, CDR2 LQKENI, per germline.

The DNA for the CDR3 is TGTGCCAGCAGCCAAGCAGGTGGGAACATTCAGTACTTC. It codes for CASSQAGGNIQYF. This chain links TRBV7-3 with TRBJ2-4; D uncertain. V lost 5 bases, J lost 7 bases, and 12 bases lay in between. CDR3 length equals 13 residues. The germline V gene encodes CDR1 SGHTA and CDR2 FQGTGA.

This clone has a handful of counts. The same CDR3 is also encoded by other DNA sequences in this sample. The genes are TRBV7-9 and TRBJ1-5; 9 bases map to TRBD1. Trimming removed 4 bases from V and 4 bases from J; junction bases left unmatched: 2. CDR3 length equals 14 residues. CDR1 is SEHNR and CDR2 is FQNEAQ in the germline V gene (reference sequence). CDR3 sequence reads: CASSSGQGNQPQHF. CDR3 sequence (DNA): TGTGCCAGCAGCTCGGGACAGGGTAATCAGCCCCAGCATTTT.

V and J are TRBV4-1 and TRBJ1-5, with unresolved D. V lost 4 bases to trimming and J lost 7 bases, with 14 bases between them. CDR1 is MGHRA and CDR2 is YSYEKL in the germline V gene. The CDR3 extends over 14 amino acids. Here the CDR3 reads CASSRGSGNQPQHF. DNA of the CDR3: TGCGCCAGCAGCCGAGGATCGGGAAACCAGCCCCAGCATTTT.

CDR3 DNA sequence: TGTGCCAGCTCAGTAACTCCGGGACAGAATTATGGCTACACCTTC. It translates to CASSVTPGQNYGYTF. The chain carries TRBV18 and TRBJ1-2, with 7 nucleotides matching TRBD1. CDR3 length equals 15 residues. Germline CDR1 is KGHSH and CDR2 is LQKENI. V dropped 5 bases and J dropped 5; count of bases not matched to a gene: 11. Supplemented by reference TRBV18 and TRBJ1-2, the full variable domain reads NAGVMQNPRHLVRRRGQEARLRCSPMKGHSHVYWYRQLPEEGLKFMVYLQKENIIDESGMPKERFSAEFPKEGPSILRIQQVVRGDSAAYFCASSVTPGQNYGYTFGSGTRLTVV.

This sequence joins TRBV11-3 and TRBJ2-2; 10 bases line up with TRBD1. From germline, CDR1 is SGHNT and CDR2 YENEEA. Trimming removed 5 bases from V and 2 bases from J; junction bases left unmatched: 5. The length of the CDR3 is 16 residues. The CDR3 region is CASSRTGGTNTGELFF. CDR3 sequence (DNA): TGTGCCAGCAGCAGGACAGGGGGGACCAACACCGGGGAGCTGTTTTTT.

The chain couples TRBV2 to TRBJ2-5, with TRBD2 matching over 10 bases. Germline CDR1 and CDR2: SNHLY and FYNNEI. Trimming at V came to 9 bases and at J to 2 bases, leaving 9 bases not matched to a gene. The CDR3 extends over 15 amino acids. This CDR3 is CARSGAGGGQETQYF. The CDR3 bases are TGTGCCAGGTCCGGAGCGGGAGGGGGGCAAGAGACCCAGTACTTC.

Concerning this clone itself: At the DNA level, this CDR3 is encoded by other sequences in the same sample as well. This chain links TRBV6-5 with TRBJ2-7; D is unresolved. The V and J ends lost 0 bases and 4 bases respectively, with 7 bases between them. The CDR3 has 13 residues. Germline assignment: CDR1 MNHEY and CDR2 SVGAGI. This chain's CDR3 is CASSYSRFYEQYF. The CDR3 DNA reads TGTGCCAGCAGTTACTCGAGATTTTACGAGCAGTACTTC.

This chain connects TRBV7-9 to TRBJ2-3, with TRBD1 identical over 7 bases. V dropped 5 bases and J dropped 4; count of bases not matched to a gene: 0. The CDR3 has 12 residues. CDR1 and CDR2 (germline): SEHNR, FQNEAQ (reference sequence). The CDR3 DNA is TGTGCCAGCAGCACAGGGGCAGATACGCAGTATTTT. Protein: CASSTGADTQYF.

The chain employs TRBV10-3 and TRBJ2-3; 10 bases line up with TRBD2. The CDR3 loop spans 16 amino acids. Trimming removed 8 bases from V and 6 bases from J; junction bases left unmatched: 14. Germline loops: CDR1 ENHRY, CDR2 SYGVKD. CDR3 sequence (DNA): TGTGCCATCTTCTTAAGCGGGACTAGCGCTTCGGATACGCAGTATTTT. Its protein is CAIFLSGTSASDTQYF.

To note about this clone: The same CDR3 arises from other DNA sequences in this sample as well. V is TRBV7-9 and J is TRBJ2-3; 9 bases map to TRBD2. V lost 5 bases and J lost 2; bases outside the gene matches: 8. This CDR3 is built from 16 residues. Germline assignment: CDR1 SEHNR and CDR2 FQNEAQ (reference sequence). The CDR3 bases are TGTGCCAGCAGCCCACCGGGACTAGCAGTCACAGATACGCAGTATTTT. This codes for CASSPPGLAVTDTQYF.

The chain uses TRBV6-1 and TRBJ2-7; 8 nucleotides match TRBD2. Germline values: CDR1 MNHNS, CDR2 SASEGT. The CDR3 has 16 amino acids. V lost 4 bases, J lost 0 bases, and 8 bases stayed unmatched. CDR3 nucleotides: TGTGCCAGCAGTGGGAATCCTAGCGGGTACTCCTACGAGCAGTACTTC. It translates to CASSGNPSGYSYEQYF.

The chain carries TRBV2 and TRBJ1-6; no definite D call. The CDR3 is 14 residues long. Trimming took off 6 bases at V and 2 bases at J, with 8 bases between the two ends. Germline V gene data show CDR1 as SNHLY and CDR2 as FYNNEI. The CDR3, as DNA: TGTGCCAGCAGCCCCCTCCCCTATAATTCACCCCTCCACTTT. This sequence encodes CASSPLPYNSPLHF.

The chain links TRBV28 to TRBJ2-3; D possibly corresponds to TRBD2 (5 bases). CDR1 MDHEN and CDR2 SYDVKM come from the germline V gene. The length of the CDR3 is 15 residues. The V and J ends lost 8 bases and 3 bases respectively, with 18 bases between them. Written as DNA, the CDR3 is TGTGCCAGCCCCCCGGGGAATCGAGAAACAGATACGCAGTATTTT. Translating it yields CASPPGNRETDTQYF.

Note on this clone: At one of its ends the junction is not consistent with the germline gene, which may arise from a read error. Written as DNA, the CDR3 is TGTGCTAGCAGCCCGACAGGGGCGCACAATGAGCAGTTCTTC. Translating gives CASSPTGAHNEQFF. This chain connects TRBV7-7 to TRBJ2-1, with 8 bases that match TRBD1. The CDR3 spans 14 residues. Germline CDR1 is SSHAT and CDR2 is FNYEAQ (reference sequence).

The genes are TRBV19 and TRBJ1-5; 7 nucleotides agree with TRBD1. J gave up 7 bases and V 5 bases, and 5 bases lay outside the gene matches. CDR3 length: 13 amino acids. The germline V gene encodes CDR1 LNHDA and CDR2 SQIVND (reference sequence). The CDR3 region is CASSYRGRQPQHF. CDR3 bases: TGTGCCAGTAGTTACAGGGGTCGGCAGCCCCAGCATTTT.

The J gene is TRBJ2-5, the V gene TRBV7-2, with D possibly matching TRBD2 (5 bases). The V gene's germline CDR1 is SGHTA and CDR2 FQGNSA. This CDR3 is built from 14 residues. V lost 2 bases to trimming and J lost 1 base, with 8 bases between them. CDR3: CASSLIGLQETQYF. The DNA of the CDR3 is TGTGCCAGCAGCTTAATAGGACTCCAAGAGACCCAGTACTTC.

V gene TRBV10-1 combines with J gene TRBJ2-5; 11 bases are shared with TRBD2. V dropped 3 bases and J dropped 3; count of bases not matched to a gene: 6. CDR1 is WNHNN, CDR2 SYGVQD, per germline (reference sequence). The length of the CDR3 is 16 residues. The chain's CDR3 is CASSDPSTSGKETQYF. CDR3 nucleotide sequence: TGCGCCAGCAGTGACCCCTCGACTAGCGGGAAAGAGACCCAGTACTTC.

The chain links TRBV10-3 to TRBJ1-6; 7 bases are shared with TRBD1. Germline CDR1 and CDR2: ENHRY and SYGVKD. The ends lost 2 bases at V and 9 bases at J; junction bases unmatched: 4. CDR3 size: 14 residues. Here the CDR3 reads CAISEQGEISPLHF. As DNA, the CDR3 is TGTGCCATCAGTGAGCAGGGGGAGATTTCACCCCTCCACTTT.

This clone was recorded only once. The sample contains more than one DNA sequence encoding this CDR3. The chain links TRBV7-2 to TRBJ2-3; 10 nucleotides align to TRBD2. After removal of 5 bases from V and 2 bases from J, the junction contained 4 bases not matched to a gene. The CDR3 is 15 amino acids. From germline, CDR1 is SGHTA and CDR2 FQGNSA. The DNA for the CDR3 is TGTGCCAGCAGCCGGACTAGCGGAACCACAGATACGCAGTATTTT. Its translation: CASSRTSGTTDTQYF.

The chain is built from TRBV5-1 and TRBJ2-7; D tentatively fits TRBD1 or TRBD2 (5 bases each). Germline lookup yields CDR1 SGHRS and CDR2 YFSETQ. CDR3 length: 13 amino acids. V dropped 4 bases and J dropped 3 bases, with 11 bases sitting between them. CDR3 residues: CASSPLGDYEQYF. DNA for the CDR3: TGCGCCAGCAGCCCCCTGGGGGACTACGAGCAGTACTTC.

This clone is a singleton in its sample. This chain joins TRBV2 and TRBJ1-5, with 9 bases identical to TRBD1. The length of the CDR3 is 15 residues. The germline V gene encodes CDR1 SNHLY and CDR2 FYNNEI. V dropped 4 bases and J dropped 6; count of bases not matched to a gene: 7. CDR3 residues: CASSVRQGEGQPQHF. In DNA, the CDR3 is TGTGCCAGCAGTGTTAGACAGGGGGAGGGTCAGCCCCAGCATTTT. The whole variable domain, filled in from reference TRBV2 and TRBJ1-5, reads EPEVTQTPSHQVTQMGQEVILRCVPISNHLYFYWYRQILGQKVEFLVSFYNNEISEKSEIFDDQFSVERPDGSNFTLKIRSTKLEDSAMYFCASSVRQGEGQPQHFGDGTRLSIL.

The DNA of the CDR3 is TGCGCCAGCAGTGAGGATTTACTAGCGCGGAACAATGAGCAGTTCTTC. Encoded protein: CASSEDLLARNNEQFF. This rearrangement joins TRBV10-1 to TRBJ2-1, with 7 bases fitting TRBD2. Germline V CDR1 and CDR2: WNHNN, SYGVQD (reference sequence). With 2 bases clipped from V and 5 bases from J, the junction kept 9 bases outside the gene matches. The CDR3 covers 16 residues.

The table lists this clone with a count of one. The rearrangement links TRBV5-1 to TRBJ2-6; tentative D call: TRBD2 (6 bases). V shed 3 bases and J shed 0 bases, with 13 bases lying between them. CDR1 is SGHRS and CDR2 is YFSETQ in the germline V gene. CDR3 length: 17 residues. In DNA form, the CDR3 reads TGCGCCAGCAGCTACGGGACTTCAAGCTCTGGGGCCAACGTCCTGACTTTC. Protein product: CASSYGTSSSGANVLTF.

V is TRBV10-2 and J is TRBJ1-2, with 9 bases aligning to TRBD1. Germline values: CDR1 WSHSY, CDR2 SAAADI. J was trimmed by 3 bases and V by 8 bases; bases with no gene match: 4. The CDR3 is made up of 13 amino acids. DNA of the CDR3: TGCGCCAGCTCGGACAGGGGAGACTATGGCTACACCTTC. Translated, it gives CASSDRGDYGYTF.

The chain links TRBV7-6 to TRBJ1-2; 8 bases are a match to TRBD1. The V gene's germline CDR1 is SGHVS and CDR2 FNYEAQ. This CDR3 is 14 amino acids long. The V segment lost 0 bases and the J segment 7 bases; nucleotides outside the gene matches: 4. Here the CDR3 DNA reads TGTGCCAGCAGCTTAGCAGGACAGGGACGTGGCTACACCTTC. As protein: CASSLAGQGRGYTF.

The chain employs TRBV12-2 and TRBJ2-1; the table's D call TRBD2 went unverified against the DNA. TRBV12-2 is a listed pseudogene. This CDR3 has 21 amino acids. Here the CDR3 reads CASRRAGSRSDWPGWANEQFF. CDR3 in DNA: TGTGCAAGTCGCCGAGCTGGGAGTCGCAGCGACTGGCCAGGTTGGGCCAATGAGCAGTTCTTC.

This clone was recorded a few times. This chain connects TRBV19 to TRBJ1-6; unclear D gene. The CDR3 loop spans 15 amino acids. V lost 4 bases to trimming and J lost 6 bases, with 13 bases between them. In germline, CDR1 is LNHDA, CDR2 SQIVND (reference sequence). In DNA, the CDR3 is TGTGCCAGTAGTAGTTTAGGTCGTTCTAATTCACCCCTCCACTTT. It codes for CASSSLGRSNSPLHF. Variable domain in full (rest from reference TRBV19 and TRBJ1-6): DGGITQSPKYLFRKEGQNVTLSCEQNLNHDAMYWYRQDPGQGLRLIYYSQIVNDFQKGDIAEGYSVSREKKESFPLTVTSAQKNPTAFYLCASSSLGRSNSPLHFGNGTRLTVT.